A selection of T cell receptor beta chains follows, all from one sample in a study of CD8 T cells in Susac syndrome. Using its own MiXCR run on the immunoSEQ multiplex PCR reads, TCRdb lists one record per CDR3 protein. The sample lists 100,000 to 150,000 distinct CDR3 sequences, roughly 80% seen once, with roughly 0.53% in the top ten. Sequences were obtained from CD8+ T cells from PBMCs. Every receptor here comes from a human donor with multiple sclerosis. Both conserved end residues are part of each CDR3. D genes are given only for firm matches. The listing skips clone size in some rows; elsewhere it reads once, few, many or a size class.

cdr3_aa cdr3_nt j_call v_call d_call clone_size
CAWSGDSYEQYF TGTGCCTGGAGTGGGGACTCCTACGAGCAGTACTTC TRBJ2-7 TRBV30 . .
CASSPIEGGFNTLYNEQFF TGTGCCAGCAGCCCGATTGAGGGGGGATTTAATACCCTTTACAATGAGCAGTTCTTC TRBJ2-1 TRBV12-3/TRBV12-4 . .
CASSWESQPQHF TGTGCCAGTAGTTGGGAGAGCCAGCCCCAGCATTTT TRBJ1-5 TRBV19 . .
CSATGVSQETQYF TGCAGTGCCACAGGGGTGAGCCAAGAGACCCAGTACTTC TRBJ2-5 TRBV20-1 TRBD1 .
CASRYREGYNSPLHF TGTGCCAGCAGGTACAGGGAGGGTTATAATTCACCCCTCCACTTT TRBJ1-6 TRBV6-5 . .
CASLGEGDTEAFF TGTGCCAGCTTGGGAGAGGGGGACACTGAAGCTTTCTTT TRBJ1-1 TRBV2 . .
CASSLTGEQFF TGTGCCAGCAGCCTAACAGGGGAGCAGTTCTTC TRBJ2-1 TRBV7-9 . few
CASSTGQGRYNEQFF TGTGCCAGTAGTACCGGACAGGGCAGGTACAATGAGCAGTTCTTC TRBJ2-1 TRBV19 TRBD1 .
CASTMGGTEAFF TGCGCCAGCACGATGGGGGGGACTGAAGCTTTCTTT TRBJ1-1 TRBV10-2 . .
CASSADSGASYEQYF TGTGCCAGCAGCGCCGATTCAGGGGCGTCCTACGAGCAGTACTTC TRBJ2-7 TRBV7-2 . .
CATSDWTGLGNQPQHF TGTGCCACCAGTGATTGGACTGGCTTGGGGAATCAGCCCCAGCATTTT TRBJ1-5 TRBV24-1 . .
CASSPGGVEKLFF TGTGCCAGCAGTCCCGGAGGGGTGGAAAAACTGTTTTTT TRBJ1-4 TRBV6-5 . .
CASTPPEIEFEQFF TGTGCCAGCACCCCACCTGAAATCGAATTTGAGCAGTTCTTC TRBJ2-1 TRBV7-9 . once
CASSPIGRVGYEQYF TGTGCCAGCAGCCCGATCGGTAGGGTGGGCTACGAGCAGTACTTC TRBJ2-7 TRBV7-9 . .
CASRSLNLTSGRREQSF TGTGCCAGCAGGTCGCTTAATTTGACTAGCGGGAGACGAGAGCAGTCCTTC TRBJ2-1 TRBV6-2/TRBV6-3 TRBD2 .
CATGAPNQPQHF TGTGCCACCGGCGCCCCTAATCAGCCCCAGCATTTT TRBJ1-5 TRBV19 . .